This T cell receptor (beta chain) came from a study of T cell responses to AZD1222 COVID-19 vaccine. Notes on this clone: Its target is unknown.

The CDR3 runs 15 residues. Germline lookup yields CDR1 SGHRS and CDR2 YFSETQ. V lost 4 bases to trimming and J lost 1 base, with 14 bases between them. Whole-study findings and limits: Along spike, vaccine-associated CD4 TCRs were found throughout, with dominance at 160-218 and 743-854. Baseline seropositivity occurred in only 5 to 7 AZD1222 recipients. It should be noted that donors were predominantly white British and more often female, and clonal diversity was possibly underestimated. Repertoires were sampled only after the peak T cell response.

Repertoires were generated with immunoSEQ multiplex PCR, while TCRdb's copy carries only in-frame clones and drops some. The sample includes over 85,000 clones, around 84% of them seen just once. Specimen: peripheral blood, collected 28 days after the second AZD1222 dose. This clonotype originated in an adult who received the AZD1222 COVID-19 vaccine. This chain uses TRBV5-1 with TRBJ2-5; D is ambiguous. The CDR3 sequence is CASSSSPGFQETQYF. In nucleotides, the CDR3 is TGCGCCAGCAGCAGCAGCCCAGGATTCCAAGAGACCCAGTACTTC.